These T cell receptor beta chains were read from a single sample in a study of shared clonotypes between healthy human individuals. Clones were read by immunoSEQ multiplex PCR, and TCRdb kept only the in-frame ones, dropping some. This table has over 95,000 clones, roughly two thirds appearing once. The sequencing input was memory CD8+ T cells sorted from blood. Receptors originate from a woman aged 25 to 45 in good health. Each CDR3 is given with its conserved first and last residue. The order of the fields is D gene, CDR3 length, clone size, J gene, V gene, CDR3 protein, CDR3 DNA. D genes are given only for firm matches. Some rows mark clone size as missing; the rest say once, few, many or name a class of expanded clone.

d_gene: TRBD2; len: 13; abundance: NA; j_gene: TRBJ2-7; v_gene: TRBV6-1; CDR3aa: CASRGGLVYEQYF; CDR3nt: TGTGCCAGCAGAGGGGGACTAGTCTACGAGCAGTACTTC
d_gene: TRBD2; len: 15; abundance: NA; j_gene: TRBJ2-3; v_gene: TRBV4-1; CDR3aa: CASSQEGGRGHTQYF; CDR3nt: TGCGCCAGCAGCCAAGAGGGAGGGAGAGGTCATACGCAGTATTTT
d_gene: NA; len: 15; abundance: few; j_gene: TRBJ2-1; v_gene: TRBV6-1; CDR3aa: CASSVGAFLRDEQFF; CDR3nt: TGTGCCAGCAGTGTGGGTGCGTTTTTACGAGATGAGCAGTTCTTC
d_gene: NA; len: 14; abundance: NA; j_gene: TRBJ2-1; v_gene: TRBV6-5; CDR3aa: CASRTGDGSNEQFF; CDR3nt: TGTGCCAGCAGGACGGGAGATGGGTCCAATGAGCAGTTCTTC
d_gene: NA; len: 12; abundance: NA; j_gene: TRBJ2-1; v_gene: TRBV7-9; CDR3aa: CASKASYNEQFF; CDR3nt: TGTGCCAGCAAAGCGTCCTACAATGAGCAGTTCTTC
d_gene: TRBD2; len: 19; abundance: NA; j_gene: TRBJ2-7; v_gene: TRBV5-1; CDR3aa: CASSLAWGAGGPRPYEQYF; CDR3nt: TGCGCCAGCAGCTTGGCCTGGGGAGCGGGAGGGCCTAGACCCTACGAGCAGTACTTC
d_gene: TRBD2; len: 16; abundance: NA; j_gene: TRBJ2-7; v_gene: TRBV28; CDR3aa: CASSFSGLADYYEQYF; CDR3nt: TGTGCCAGCAGTTTTAGTGGACTAGCGGACTATTACGAGCAGTACTTC
d_gene: NA; len: 13; abundance: NA; j_gene: TRBJ2-1; v_gene: TRBV6-6; CDR3aa: CASSYSGWDEQFF; CDR3nt: TGTGCCAGCAGTTACTCGGGGTGGGATGAGCAGTTCTTC
d_gene: NA; len: 11; abundance: NA; j_gene: TRBJ2-4; v_gene: TRBV5-6; CDR3aa: CASSQGNIQYF; CDR3nt: TGTGCCAGCAGTCAGGGCAACATTCAGTACTTC
d_gene: NA; len: 15; abundance: NA; j_gene: TRBJ1-2; v_gene: TRBV6-1; CDR3aa: CASSGPEIRNYGYTF; CDR3nt: TGTGCCAGCAGCGGCCCGGAGATACGAAACTATGGCTACACCTTC
d_gene: NA; len: 15; abundance: many; j_gene: TRBJ2-1; v_gene: TRBV6-4; CDR3aa: CASSDRVSGLAEQFF; CDR3nt: TGTGCCAGCAGTGATAGGGTATCAGGCCTTGCGGAGCAGTTCTTC
d_gene: TRBD1; len: 16; abundance: NA; j_gene: TRBJ2-3; v_gene: TRBV13; CDR3aa: CASSQMDRASADTQYF; CDR3nt: TGTGCCAGCAGTCAGATGGACAGGGCTTCTGCAGATACGCAGTATTTT
d_gene: NA; len: 17; abundance: NA; j_gene: TRBJ2-1; v_gene: TRBV5-4; CDR3aa: CASSLALYGSSYNEQFF; CDR3nt: TGTGCCAGCAGCTTGGCATTGTACGGGAGCTCCTACAATGAGCAGTTCTTC
d_gene: NA; len: 11; abundance: NA; j_gene: TRBJ2-1; v_gene: TRBV28; CDR3aa: CASSAEQLQFF; CDR3nt: TGTGCCAGCAGCGCGGAACAGTTGCAGTTCTTC
d_gene: TRBD2; len: 16; abundance: once; j_gene: TRBJ2-7; v_gene: TRBV15; CDR3aa: CATSTSSGRWAYEQYF; CDR3nt: TGTGCCACCAGCACCTCTAGCGGGAGGTGGGCATACGAGCAGTACTTC
d_gene: TRBD2; len: 15; abundance: NA; j_gene: TRBJ2-1; v_gene: TRBV5-1; CDR3aa: CASSRTSGTYNEQFF; CDR3nt: TGCGCCAGCAGCCGGACTAGCGGGACCTACAATGAGCAGTTCTTC
d_gene: TRBD2; len: 15; abundance: many; j_gene: TRBJ2-1; v_gene: TRBV6-4; CDR3aa: CASSATSGSGNEQFF; CDR3nt: TGTGCCAGCAGTGCCACTAGCGGGAGCGGAAATGAGCAGTTCTTC
d_gene: NA; len: 16; abundance: NA; j_gene: TRBJ1-1; v_gene: TRBV18; CDR3aa: CASSQRLLLDYTEAFF; CDR3nt: TGTGCCAGCTCACAACGACTTTTACTTGACTACACTGAAGCTTTCTTT
d_gene: NA; len: 19; abundance: NA; j_gene: TRBJ2-1; v_gene: TRBV4-2; CDR3aa: CASSQSPGESSTAYNEQFF; CDR3nt: TGTGCCAGCAGCCAATCCCCCGGTGAGAGTAGCACCGCCTACAATGAGCAGTTCTTC
d_gene: NA; len: 15; abundance: many; j_gene: TRBJ2-3; v_gene: TRBV4-2; CDR3aa: CASSQSQSITDTQYF; CDR3nt: TGTGCCAGCAGCCAGAGTCAGTCTATAACAGATACGCAGTATTTT
d_gene: TRBD2; len: 15; abundance: NA; j_gene: TRBJ2-1; v_gene: TRBV9; CDR3aa: CASSVDSGSIDEQFF; CDR3nt: TGTGCCAGCAGCGTAGATAGCGGGAGCATCGATGAGCAGTTCTTC
d_gene: TRBD1; len: 14; abundance: NA; j_gene: TRBJ2-7; v_gene: TRBV11-2; CDR3aa: CASSIGQGAYEQYF; CDR3nt: TGTGCCAGCAGCATTGGACAGGGGGCTTACGAGCAGTACTTC
d_gene: TRBD1; len: 17; abundance: NA; j_gene: TRBJ1-5; v_gene: TRBV4-1; CDR3aa: CASSPKTVDRGNQPQHF; CDR3nt: TGCGCCAGCAGCCCTAAAACGGTTGACAGGGGCAATCAGCCCCAGCATTTT
d_gene: NA; len: 13; abundance: NA; j_gene: TRBJ2-1; v_gene: TRBV11-2; CDR3aa: CASSHPDYNEQFF; CDR3nt: TGTGCCAGCAGCCACCCGGACTACAATGAGCAGTTCTTC
d_gene: NA; len: 13; abundance: NA; j_gene: TRBJ2-5; v_gene: TRBV5-1; CDR3aa: CASSLAPRETQYF; CDR3nt: TGCGCCAGCAGCTTGGCCCCCAGAGAGACCCAGTACTTC
d_gene: NA; len: 14; abundance: NA; j_gene: TRBJ1-2; v_gene: TRBV23-1; CDR3aa: CASSLGTGNYGYTF; CDR3nt: TGCGCCAGCAGTCTAGGCACAGGGAACTATGGCTACACCTTC
d_gene: NA; len: 15; abundance: NA; j_gene: TRBJ2-1; v_gene: TRBV5-1; CDR3aa: CASSLEGRSYNEQFF; CDR3nt: TGCGCCAGCAGCTTGGAGGGCCGTTCCTACAATGAGCAGTTCTTC
d_gene: TRBD2; len: 16; abundance: NA; j_gene: TRBJ2-3; v_gene: TRBV6-1; CDR3aa: CASSELASGATDTQYF; CDR3nt: TGTGCCAGCAGTGAATTAGCTAGCGGGGCCACAGATACGCAGTATTTT